A single sample gave rise to the 15 T cell receptor beta chains below, sequenced in a study of T cell responses to AZD1222 COVID-19 vaccine (dated by TCRdb to about 2021). The label giving this sample's time point can be read as: baseline before first vaccination. The intended sense of this specimen's treatment or condition label: meningococcal conjugate vaccine given as trial control. Library preparation used the immunoSEQ multiplex PCR assay. The table was pulled from immuneACCESS by TCRdb, which kept in-frame rearrangements only. Such tables lose some clones; where checked, under half of the loss comes from unresolved V genes, and the rest has no known cause. The sample includes some 150,000 clones, with 82% observed a single time. The ten most abundant clones make up around 4.1% of the sample. Specimen: peripheral blood, collected on day 0 of MenACWY control vaccination. The receptors originated from an adult in good health.

Worth noting for this clone: The junction does not match germline at one end; this may be a read error. This rearrangement joins TRBV12-3 or TRBV12-4 to TRBJ1-3; D uncertain. The CDR3 contains 13 residues. The chain's CDR3 is CATSPLSGNTIYF. CDR3 bases: TGCGCCACGTCTCCCCTCTCTGGAAACACCATATATTTT.

The J gene is TRBJ1-5, the V gene TRBV7-2; D is unclear. Germline V lookup: CDR1 SGHTA, CDR2 FQGNSA. This CDR3 has 15 residues. Trimming removed 5 bases at V and 0 bases at J, with 11 bases between. CDR3 nucleotide sequence: TGTGCCAGCAGCCGGACGGGGTATAGCAATCAGCCCCAGCATTTT. This translates into CASSRTGYSNQPQHF.

V gene TRBV3-1 (or the pseudogene TRBV3-2) combines with J gene TRBJ1-1; D not certain. Germline CDR1 LGHDT, CDR2 YNNKEL (reference sequence). The CDR3 has 18 residues. V was shortened by 4 bases and J by 7 bases, with 28 bases between the two germline ends. CDR3 nucleotides: TGTGCCAGCAGCCCACCCGTTTTACAGCGATTAACGGGTAATGAAGCTTTCTTT. Translating it yields CASSPPVLQRLTGNEAFF.

The genes are TRBV20-1 and TRBJ2-1; TRBD2 might be the D (5 bases). Germline loops: CDR1 DFQATT, CDR2 SNEGSKA (reference sequence). Trimming removed 6 bases at V and 9 bases at J, with 12 bases between. CDR3 length: 11 amino acids. The CDR3: CSARPEVEQFF. The CDR3 coding sequence is TGCAGTGCCCGCCCGGAGGTTGAGCAGTTCTTC.

The V call is TRBV27, the J call TRBJ1-2; TRBD1 aligns across 8 bases. V was pared by 4 bases and J by 4 bases, with 5 bases of the junction left unmatched. The CDR3 consists of 14 residues. The germline V gene encodes CDR1 MNHEY and CDR2 SMNVEV (reference sequence). CDR3 in amino acids: CASSSQGVGYGYTF. CDR3 sequence (DNA): TGTGCCAGCAGTTCACAGGGGGTTGGCTATGGCTACACCTTC.

The J gene is TRBJ1-2, the V gene TRBV7-9, with a possible D match to TRBD1 (5 bases). The CDR3 loop spans 15 amino acids. CDR1 SEHNR and CDR2 FQNEAQ come from the germline V gene (reference sequence). V lost 4 bases and J 2 bases, leaving 14 bases between the germline ends. CDR3 sequence reads: CASSSREGSNYGYTF. Written as DNA, the CDR3 is TGTGCCAGCAGCTCCAGGGAGGGATCCAACTATGGCTACACCTTC.

This chain connects TRBV5-6 to TRBJ2-1, with unresolved D. With 3 bases removed from V and 0 bases from J, the gap between germline ends came to 16 bases. In germline, CDR1 is SGHDT, CDR2 YYEEEE. The CDR3 contains 17 residues. CDR3 protein: CASSSPRSRSSYNEQFF. In DNA form, the CDR3 reads TGTGCCAGCAGCTCGCCGAGGTCCCGGAGCTCCTACAATGAGCAGTTCTTC.

This chain connects TRBV9 to TRBJ1-6, with D uncertain. CDR3 length: 16 residues. V was pared by 0 bases and J by 5 bases, with 12 bases between. Germline loops: CDR1 SGDLS, CDR2 YYNGEE. Here the CDR3 DNA reads TGTGCCAGCAGCGTAGACGGATTTCCTAATAATTCACCCCTCCACTTT. Its translation is CASSVDGFPNNSPLHF.

The chain uses TRBV11-2 and TRBJ2-2; a possible D gene is TRBD1 (6 bases). Germline lookup yields CDR1 SGHAT and CDR2 FQNNGV. The CDR3 is 16 amino acids. Trimming shortened V by 4 bases and J by 0 bases, and 12 bases separated the two germline ends. The CDR3 region is CASSYTTGTNTGELFF. For the CDR3, the DNA is TGTGCCAGCAGCTATACAACAGGGACGAACACCGGGGAGCTGTTTTTT.

The chain recombines TRBV7-8 with TRBJ1-5; perhaps TRBD1 as D (5 bases). CDR3 length equals 14 residues. Trimming removed 6 bases from V and 5 bases from J, with 14 bases in between. Germline loops: CDR1 SGHVS, CDR2 FQNEAQ. CDR3 nucleotides: TGTGCCAGCAGTCCCCTCAACAGGTATCAGCCCCAGCATTTT. Protein sequence: CASSPLNRYQPQHF.

This chain uses TRBV15 with TRBJ2-1; D not certain. This CDR3 has 13 amino acids. The germline CDR1 and CDR2 sequences are LNHNV and YYDKDF (reference sequence). Trimming removed 1 base at V and 8 bases at J, with 9 bases between. The CDR3 reads CATSRGGSDEQFF. The CDR3 nucleotides are TGTGCCACCAGCAGAGGGGGTTCGGATGAGCAGTTCTTC. Looking up the rest from reference TRBV15 and TRBJ2-1 gives the full variable domain: DAMVIQNPRYQVTQFGKPVTLSCSQTLNHNVMYWYQQKSSQAPKLLFHYYDKDFNNEADTPDNFQSRRPNTSFCFLDIRSPGLGDTAMYLCATSRGGSDEQFFGPGTRLTVL.

This clone was counted between two and nine times. This rearrangement joins TRBV5-1 to TRBJ2-2, with a possible D match to TRBD2 (7 bases). CDR3 size: 15 residues. Germline CDR1 reads SGHRS; CDR2 reads YFSETQ. Trimming removed 0 bases at V and 6 bases at J, with 12 bases between. Here the CDR3 DNA reads TGCGCCAGCAGCTTGGCGGGGGGCAGCTCCGGGGAGCTGTTTTTT. Its translation: CASSLAGGSSGELFF.

The gene calls are TRBV5-1 and TRBJ1-1; a possible D gene is TRBD1 (6 bases). CDR3 length: 16 amino acids. Trimming pared 4 bases from V and 0 bases from J, leaving 16 bases between. Germline CDR1 reads SGHRS; CDR2 reads YFSETQ. CDR3 DNA sequence: TGCGCCAGCAGCACAGGACAGCACAATATGAACACTGAAGCTTTCTTT. Protein product: CASSTGQHNMNTEAFF.

The V call is TRBV9, the J call TRBJ2-1, with 7 bases lining up with TRBD2. The junction had 9 bases not matched to a gene; V was cut back by 0 bases and J by 6 bases. Germline V gene lookup returns CDR1 SGDLS and CDR2 YYNGEE. The length of the CDR3 is 16 residues. This chain's CDR3 is CASSVEGGGGLNEQFF. Written as DNA, the CDR3 is TGTGCCAGCAGCGTAGAAGGAGGCGGGGGACTCAATGAGCAGTTCTTC.

This sequence joins TRBV5-4 and TRBJ1-6, with D unresolved. This CDR3 has 15 amino acids. V lost 4 bases to trimming and J lost 2 bases, with 10 bases between them. Germline assignment: CDR1 SGHNT and CDR2 YYREEE (reference sequence). The CDR3 here is CASSLQRTYNSPLHF. The CDR3 DNA reads TGTGCCAGCAGCCTCCAGAGGACCTATAATTCACCCCTCCACTTT.